This T cell receptor beta chain derives from a study of T cell responses to AZD1222 COVID-19 vaccine. Findings and limits, study-wide: Among those given AZD1222, only 5 to 7 were seropositive at baseline. It should be noted that donors were predominantly white British and more often female, and clonal diversity was possibly underestimated. In all cases, repertoires were sampled only after the peak T cell response. A reported finding is that nearly half of spike-specific TCRs target unmutated variant regions.

The CDR3 length is 14 residues. Trimming took off 0 bases at V and 3 bases at J, with 9 bases between the two ends. Looked up from germline, CDR1 is SGHRS and CDR2 is YFSETQ. Sequencing used immunoSEQ multiplex PCR; TCRdb keeps in-frame clones, though not all of them. Of just over 70,000 clones in the sample, around 85% were seen once. A remark on this clone: Its antigen is not known.

Sequenced material: peripheral blood, taken on day 0 of AZD1222 vaccination. The sequence was obtained from an adult in good health. V is TRBV5-1 and J is TRBJ1-1; no firm D call. The CDR3 nucleotides read TGCGCCAGCAGCTTGGTAATTTGGGACACTGAAGCTTTCTTT. The encoded protein is CASSLVIWDTEAFF.